Presented here are 27 T cell receptor beta chains from one specimen sequenced in a study of vaccination effects on CD4 cells after COVID-19. Assay used: immunoSEQ multiplex PCR; TCRdb lists only in-frame clones, some missing. The sample includes about 43,000 clones, roughly 79% of them seen just once. Antigen-specific CD4+ T cells were expanded with viral peptide pools in the ViraFEST assay before sequencing. The culture ran for approximately 11 days before CD4+ T cells were isolated. None of these healthy vaccinees had been infected with SARS-CoV-2 before vaccination. These receptors' antigens are unknown. This specimen consisted of CD4+ T cells from PBMCs cultured with SARS-CoV-2 spike peptides, obtained before COVID-19 vaccination. All receptors derive from a human donor who received a COVID-19 vaccine.

DNA for the CDR3: TGTGCCAGCAGCACGATAGCGGGGGGGCTCGTTGAGCAGTTCTTC. Protein: CASSTIAGGLVEQFF. The chain links TRBV7-2 to TRBJ2-1; 11 bases are shared with TRBD2. The ends lost 5 bases at V and 9 bases at J; junction bases unmatched: 9. Germline V gene sequence: CDR1 SGHTA, CDR2 FQGNSA. The CDR3 length is 15 residues.

This clone appeared a few times. The J gene is TRBJ2-6, the V gene TRBV7-3; perhaps TRBD2 as D (7 bases). CDR1 and CDR2 (germline): SGHTA, FQGTGA. This CDR3 has 15 residues. V was clipped by 5 bases and J by 2 bases, with 10 bases between them. The CDR3 sequence: CASSEGGPGANVLTF. DNA of the CDR3: TGTGCCAGCAGCGAGGGGGGGCCTGGGGCCAACGTCCTGACTTTC. Based on the CDR3 plus reference TRBV7-3 and TRBJ2-6, the full variable domain is GAGVSQTPSNKVTEKGKYVELRCDPISGHTALYWYRQSLGQGPEFLIYFQGTGAADDSGLPNDRFFAVRPEGSVSTLKIQRTERGDSAVYLCASSEGGPGANVLTFGAGSRLTVL.

In this sample, this clone turned up a few times. The rearrangement links TRBV27 to TRBJ2-7; D is ambiguous. The CDR3 has 15 residues. V was pared by 2 bases and J by 2 bases, with 13 bases between. CDR1 MNHEY and CDR2 SMNVEV come from the germline V gene (reference sequence). The CDR3 spells CASSLPDQLTYEQYV. CDR3 sequence (DNA): TGTGCCAGCAGTTTACCGGACCAGCTCACCTACGAGCAGTACGTC.

V and J are TRBV28 and TRBJ1-2; tentative D call: TRBD1 (6 bases). The germline V gene has CDR1 MDHEN and CDR2 SYDVKM. V shed 6 bases and J shed 8 bases, with 34 bases lying between them. This CDR3 is built from 19 residues. DNA of the CDR3: TGTGCCAGCAGCATAATAGTGAAGGGGGTTCAGTTTAAGGAAGGAGGCTACACCTTC. Translation: CASSIIVKGVQFKEGGYTF.

The J gene is TRBJ1-5, the V gene TRBV18, with D hard to call. Trimming shortened V by 2 bases and J by 0 bases, and 11 bases separated the two germline ends. There are 16 residues in the CDR3. Germline loops: CDR1 KGHSH, CDR2 LQKENI. The CDR3 is CASSPGQYFSNQPQHF. CDR3 coding DNA: TGTGCCAGCTCACCAGGGCAGTATTTTAGCAATCAGCCCCAGCATTTT.

The rearrangement uses TRBV27 and TRBJ1-4, with unresolved D. CDR3 length: 15 amino acids. The germline CDR1 and CDR2 sequences are MNHEY and SMNVEV (reference sequence). The V gene lost 0 bases and the J gene lost 1 base, with 6 bases spanning the gap. The CDR3 spells CASSLSVGTNEKLFF. CDR3 nucleotide sequence: TGTGCCAGCAGTTTATCGGTGGGAACTAATGAAAAACTGTTTTTT.

This sequence joins TRBV10-1 and TRBJ2-3, with D maybe TRBD2 (6 bases). This CDR3 spans 16 amino acids. The V gene lost 0 bases and the J gene lost 4 bases, with 14 bases spanning the gap. Germline-derived CDR1 and CDR2 are WNHNN and SYGVQD (reference sequence). CDR3 amino acids: CASSESYLGGPDTQYF. The CDR3 DNA reads as TGCGCCAGCAGTGAGTCCTACTTGGGGGGTCCAGATACGCAGTATTTT.

This rearrangement joins TRBV18 to TRBJ2-1; a weak D match, TRBD2 (6 bases). Deletions cut 3 bases from V and 5 bases from J, with 14 bases between. This CDR3 spans 15 amino acids. Germline V gene lookup returns CDR1 KGHSH and CDR2 LQKENI. The CDR3 DNA sequence: TGTGCCAGCTCACCTCAGGAGGGTGGGGACAATGAGCAGTTCTTC. This encodes CASSPQEGGDNEQFF.

The rearrangement joins TRBV5-1 to TRBJ1-1; D unclear. Germline values: CDR1 SGHRS, CDR2 YFSETQ. V lost 5 bases and J lost 0, with 11 bases in between. The CDR3 contains 14 residues. CDR3 amino acids: CASRLELLNTEAFF. The CDR3 coding sequence is TGCGCCAGCAGGCTGGAGTTGCTGAACACTGAAGCTTTCTTT.

The chain couples TRBV5-1 to TRBJ2-3; D gene uncertain. The V end lost 2 bases, the J end lost 0 bases, and 13 bases lay between the germline ends. Looked up from germline, CDR1 is SGHRS and CDR2 is YFSETQ. The CDR3 spans 16 residues. This CDR3 reads CASSFLSVVSTDTQYF. The CDR3 DNA reads as TGCGCCAGCAGCTTTCTGTCGGTAGTTAGCACAGATACGCAGTATTTT.

The V and J genes are TRBV5-1 and TRBJ1-3, with a tentative D call TRBD1 (5 bases). CDR3 length: 16 residues. V was shortened by 2 bases and J by 2 bases, with 14 bases between the two germline ends. Germline CDR1 reads SGHRS; CDR2 reads YFSETQ. The CDR3: CASSLEGRTAGNTIYF. Here the CDR3 DNA reads TGCGCCAGCAGCTTAGAGGGACGGACGGCTGGAAACACCATATATTTT.

This rearrangement joins TRBV2 to TRBJ1-1; 8 bases align to TRBD1. The germline V gene encodes CDR1 SNHLY and CDR2 FYNNEI. CDR3 length: 14 residues. The V and J ends lost 6 bases and 3 bases, in that order; junction bases with no gene match: 6. In DNA, the CDR3 is TGTGCCAGCAGAGCAAGACAGGGGTACACTGAAGCTTTCTTT. Protein: CASRARQGYTEAFF.

The chain links TRBV3-1 (or the pseudogene TRBV3-2) to TRBJ1-6; D perhaps matches TRBD1 (6 bases). This CDR3 comprises 15 residues. Trimming removed 3 bases at V and 7 bases at J, with 13 bases between. Germline CDR1 is LGHDT and CDR2 is YNNKEL (reference sequence). CDR3 in amino acids: CASSQGPQGNSPLHF. CDR3 DNA sequence: TGTGCCAGCAGCCAGGGTCCCCAGGGGAATTCACCCCTCCACTTT.

The V call is TRBV15, the J call TRBJ2-5; 10 bases are a match to TRBD1. Germline values: CDR1 LNHNV, CDR2 YYDKDF (reference sequence). Trimming removed 5 bases from V and 5 bases from J; junction bases left unmatched: 8. The CDR3 has 15 residues. The CDR3 DNA sequence: TGTGCCACCAGCTGGGGACAGGGGTCGTCGGAGACCCAGTACTTC. The encoded protein is CATSWGQGSSETQYF. Filled out from reference TRBV15 and TRBJ2-5, the complete variable domain reads DAMVIQNPRYQVTQFGKPVTLSCSQTLNHNVMYWYQQKSSQAPKLLFHYYDKDFNNEADTPDNFQSRRPNTSFCFLDIRSPGLGDTAMYLCATSWGQGSSETQYFGPGTRLLVL.

The chain employs TRBV15 and TRBJ1-6, with D possibly being TRBD1 (5 bases). The CDR3 runs 15 residues. CDR1 is LNHNV and CDR2 is YYDKDF in the germline V gene (reference sequence). V lost 0 bases to trimming and J lost 9 bases, with 12 bases between them. This chain's CDR3 is CATSRDTGGVSPLHF. The CDR3 DNA sequence: TGTGCCACCAGCAGAGATACGGGGGGAGTTTCACCCCTCCACTTT.

The CDR3 here is CASRYGGRSTDTQYF. In DNA form, the CDR3 reads TGTGCCAGTAGATACGGCGGGCGCAGCACAGATACGCAGTATTTT. V gene TRBV19 combines with J gene TRBJ2-3, with a tentative D call TRBD2 (5 bases). The CDR3 covers 15 residues. V was pared by 6 bases and J by 0 bases, with 13 bases between. CDR1 and CDR2 (germline): LNHDA, SQIVND (reference sequence).

The chain is built from TRBV6-5 and TRBJ1-5; D is possibly TRBD1 (5 bases). Germline V CDR1 and CDR2: MNHEY, SVGAGI. The CDR3 extends over 13 amino acids. V gave up 6 bases and J gave up 3 bases, with 9 bases separating them. CDR3 region: CASSTGFNQPQHF. DNA of the CDR3: TGTGCCAGCAGCACAGGTTTCAATCAGCCCCAGCATTTT.

The chain carries TRBV5-1 and TRBJ1-4; no clear D gene. The CDR3 consists of 14 residues. Germline CDR1 reads SGHRS; CDR2 reads YFSETQ. Trimming pared 5 bases from V and 0 bases from J, leaving 8 bases between. DNA of the CDR3: TGCGCCAGCAGATCGACGTCAACTAATGAAAAACTGTTTTTT. The encoded protein is CASRSTSTNEKLFF.

The chain combines TRBV6-5 with TRBJ2-2; 11 nucleotides match TRBD2. After removal of 3 bases from V and 4 bases from J, the junction contained 4 bases not matched to a gene. CDR3 size: 16 residues. The germline gives CDR1 MNHEY, CDR2 SVGAGI. The CDR3 bases are TGTGCCAGCAGTTATAGCGGGGGGGCCTCCACCGGGGAGCTGTTTTTT. It yields the protein CASSYSGGASTGELFF.

The chain couples TRBV6-5 to TRBJ1-1; TRBD1 agrees at 7 bases. CDR1 MNHEY and CDR2 SVGAGI come from the germline V gene. The CDR3 contains 13 residues. V shed 9 bases, J shed 4 bases, and the junction held 8 bases outside the gene matches. The CDR3 nucleotides read TGTGCCAGTCCGGACAGGCACGGCACTGAAGCTTTCTTT. Amino acid sequence: CASPDRHGTEAFF.

The chain links TRBV9 to TRBJ2-2; no reliable D call. Per the germline V gene, CDR1 is SGDLS and CDR2 is YYNGEE. The CDR3 spans 14 residues. Trimming removed 1 base at V and 1 base at J, with 5 bases between. The CDR3 loop is CASSVSMNTGELFF. For the CDR3, the DNA is TGTGCCAGCAGCGTATCCATGAACACCGGGGAGCTGTTTTTT.

The chain is built from TRBV5-5 and TRBJ1-5; possibly TRBD1 for D (6 bases). This CDR3 has 16 amino acids. V was clipped by 2 bases and J by 3 bases, with 15 bases between them. From germline, CDR1 is SGHKS and CDR2 YYEKEE (reference sequence). The CDR3 here is CASSFGGAGTNQPQHF. In DNA, the CDR3 is TGTGCCAGCAGCTTTGGGGGGGCAGGAACCAATCAGCCCCAGCATTTT.

The chain links TRBV30 to TRBJ1-1; 8 bases align to TRBD1. This CDR3 has 13 amino acids. The trim removed 0 bases at V and 7 bases at J, leaving 4 bases unmatched. Germline-derived CDR1 and CDR2 are GTSNPN and SVGIG (reference sequence). CDR3 sequence reads: CAWSVAGQGEAFF. The CDR3 nucleotides are TGTGCCTGGAGTGTAGCAGGACAGGGTGAAGCTTTCTTT.

The chain uses TRBV12-3 or TRBV12-4 and TRBJ1-6; maybe TRBD1 (5 bases). The CDR3 runs to 13 residues. Trimming took 2 bases from V and 6 from J, leaving 5 bases between them. In DNA form, the CDR3 reads TGTGCCAGCAGTTTACAGGGTAATTCACCCCTCCACTTT. Protein product: CASSLQGNSPLHF.

This clone was recorded a few times. This chain connects TRBV11-3 to TRBJ2-5, with 7 bases lining up with TRBD1. V dropped 5 bases and J dropped 3; count of bases not matched to a gene: 9. The CDR3 loop spans 15 amino acids. Germline V gene lookup returns CDR1 SGHNT and CDR2 YENEEA. CDR3 DNA sequence: TGTGCCAGCAGCCTAGGACAGGTCAATGAAGAGACCCAGTACTTC. This translates into CASSLGQVNEETQYF. Full variable domain (rest looked up from reference TRBV11-3 and TRBJ2-5): EAGVVQSPRYKIIEKKQPVAFWCNPISGHNTLYWYLQNLGQGPELLIRYENEEAVDDSQLPKDRFSAERLKGVDSTLKIQPAELGDSAVYLCASSLGQVNEETQYFGPGTRLLVL.

This clone has a single count. The rearrangement joins TRBV15 to TRBJ2-3; D gene ambiguous. V was trimmed by 1 base and J by 0 bases, leaving 8 bases between them. The germline V gene has CDR1 LNHNV and CDR2 YYDKDF (reference sequence). The CDR3 extends over 15 amino acids. CDR3 DNA: TGTGCCACCAGCAGAGGGATCCCTAGCACAGATACGCAGTATTTT. It yields the protein CATSRGIPSTDTQYF. Complete variable domain (other parts from reference TRBV15 and TRBJ2-3): DAMVIQNPRYQVTQFGKPVTLSCSQTLNHNVMYWYQQKSSQAPKLLFHYYDKDFNNEADTPDNFQSRRPNTSFCFLDIRSPGLGDTAMYLCATSRGIPSTDTQYFGPGTRLTVL.

The chain joins TRBV19 to TRBJ2-2, with TRBD2 matching over 11 bases. The CDR3 contains 16 residues. Germline V gene lookup returns CDR1 LNHDA and CDR2 SQIVND (reference sequence). The V and J ends lost 7 bases and 1 base, in that order; junction bases with no gene match: 5. The CDR3 region has the DNA TGTGCCAGTACCCGACTAGCGGGGTTGAACACCGGGGAGCTGTTTTTT. Protein sequence: CASTRLAGLNTGELFF.